This TCR beta chain appears in the sequencing data of a study of blood T cell repertoires in COVID-19. Study-level background: COVID-19 samples collected from the United States, Italy and Spain covered acute and convalescent phases. In each case, the material was cDNA or gDNA derived from T cells, B-cell-depleted T cells, or PBMCs.

Methods used by the authors: Estimation of nucleated cell counts was performed using reference gene primer amplification. The data were produced by immunoSEQ multiplex PCR, yet TCRdb's version contains in-frame clones alone and is incomplete. V and J calls and clone size follow that table, whereas D and trimming were derived from the DNA. The sample includes 200,000 or so clones, roughly three quarters of them seen just once. This clone was recorded many times. Germline V gene sequence: CDR1 SSHAT, CDR2 FNYEAQ (reference sequence). J lost 7 bases, V lost 5 bases, and 7 bases had no gene match. This CDR3 contains 15 residues.

The chain couples TRBV7-7 to TRBJ2-2; TRBD1 agrees at 10 bases. The receptor was derived from a man aged 55 to 69 with active or convalescent COVID-19. The sequencing sample was made of peripheral blood. The CDR3 loop reads CASSPRTGGGGELFF. CDR3 coding DNA: TGTGCCAGCAGCCCCCGGACAGGGGGAGGCGGGGAGCTGTTTTTT.